The 29 T cell receptor beta chains below come from one sample, sequenced in a study of spatial heterogeneity in lung cancer. TCRdb reanalysed the 5' RACE reads using MiXCR and keeps one entry per CDR3 protein. This table holds around 60,000 distinct CDR3 sequences, 8.4% found once. Indicated time point: sample taken at primary tumor resection. Unsorted tumor, nontumor lung tissue or cryopreserved PBMC supplied the whole RNA. Source: PBMCs, taken at surgery. The receptor set was obtained from a female donor with early-stage non-small cell lung cancer.

This clonotype was seen a few times. This rearrangement joins TRBV7-2 to TRBJ2-7; possibly TRBD1 or TRBD2 for D (6 bases each). Germline CDR1 reads SGHTA; CDR2 reads FQGNSA. The CDR3 contains 16 residues. Trimming cost V 5 bases and J 3 bases, with 20 bases left between them. CDR3: CASSPGGGGTLYEQYF. CDR3 nucleotides: TGTGCCAGCAGCCCTGGGGGAGGCGGGACACTCTACGAGCAGTACTTC.

The rearrangement joins TRBV5-5 to TRBJ2-5; D gene ambiguous. CDR1 and CDR2 (germline): SGHKS, YYEKEE (reference sequence). The CDR3 runs 12 residues. V was trimmed by 3 bases and J by 5 bases, leaving 8 bases between them. The CDR3 region has the DNA TGTGCCAGCAGCTGGACGTATGAGACCCAGTACTTC. This sequence encodes CASSWTYETQYF.

In its sample, this clonotype was seen many times. V usage is TRBV12-3 or TRBV12-4 and J usage is TRBJ2-7; D unclear. The V and J ends lost 2 bases and 6 bases respectively, with 2 bases between them. This CDR3 comprises 10 residues. Here the CDR3 reads CASSLSEQYF. The DNA of the CDR3 is TGTGCCAGCAGTTTAAGCGAGCAGTACTTC.

This clonotype was recorded at least ten times. The chain carries TRBV28 and TRBJ2-2; D tentatively reads TRBD1 or TRBD2 (5 bases each). This CDR3 spans 14 amino acids. CDR1 and CDR2 (germline): MDHEN, SYDVKM. V was pared by 3 bases and J by 5 bases, with 10 bases between. This CDR3 is CASSFPEGTGELFF. CDR3 in DNA: TGTGCCAGCAGTTTTCCCGAGGGGACCGGGGAGCTGTTTTTT.

This clonotype was seen a few times. The V call is TRBV12-3 or TRBV12-4, the J call TRBJ1-1; tentatively, D is TRBD1 (5 bases). Trimming took 6 bases from V and 5 from J, leaving 13 bases between them. This CDR3 comprises 13 residues. CDR3 amino acids: CASSSTRGTEAFF. The CDR3, as DNA: TGTGCCAGCAGCTCAACTAGGGGTACTGAAGCTTTCTTT.

This clonotype was detected ten times or more. This sequence joins TRBV10-3 and TRBJ1-2; D gene unclear. Germline-derived CDR1 and CDR2 are ENHRY and SYGVKD. Trimming removed 4 bases from V and 4 bases from J, with 13 bases in between. The CDR3 runs to 14 residues. Written as DNA, the CDR3 is TGTGCCATCAGTGCATTGACCGGCGGCTATGGCTACACCTTC. This sequence encodes CAISALTGGYGYTF.

This clonotype was seen a few times. The chain recombines TRBV5-5 with TRBJ2-7, with D possibly being TRBD1 (6 bases). CDR3 size: 15 residues. Germline values: CDR1 SGHKS, CDR2 YYEKEE (reference sequence). With 4 bases removed from V and 4 bases from J, the gap between germline ends came to 18 bases. CDR3 bases: TGTGCCAGCAGCCCCCCATCCCGGACAGCATACGAGCAGTACTTC. This gives the protein CASSPPSRTAYEQYF.

This clonotype came up a few times. The chain couples TRBV12-3 or TRBV12-4 to TRBJ2-3; D unresolved. Trimming shortened V by 2 bases and J by 2 bases, and 5 bases separated the two germline ends. This CDR3 spans 13 amino acids. DNA of the CDR3: TGTGCCAGCAGTTTAAGGACCACAGATACGCAGTATTTT. Its protein product is CASSLRTTDTQYF.

The sample holds many counts of this clonotype. The chain links TRBV28 to TRBJ1-3, with D possibly being TRBD1 (5 bases). Germline V lookup: CDR1 MDHEN, CDR2 SYDVKM. The V and J ends lost 8 bases and 0 bases respectively, with 20 bases between them. CDR3 length: 17 amino acids. The CDR3 spells CASHAAPGTYSGNTIYF. Written as DNA, the CDR3 is TGTGCCAGCCACGCAGCACCAGGGACTTACTCTGGAAACACCATATATTTT.

This clonotype has a handful of counts. The chain has TRBV7-9 and TRBJ2-1; the D gene could be TRBD1 or TRBD2 (6 bases each). This CDR3 is 14 amino acids long. Germline V gives CDR1 SEHNR, CDR2 FQNEAQ (reference sequence). V shed 7 bases and J shed 6 bases, with 16 bases lying between them. CDR3 nucleotide sequence: TGTGCCAGCACCCTGGGCGGAGGGGGCAATGAGCAGTTCTTC. Protein sequence: CASTLGGGGNEQFF.

This clonotype came up a few times. V usage is TRBV5-1 and J usage is TRBJ1-1, with TRBD1 matching over 8 bases. CDR1 is SGHRS and CDR2 is YFSETQ in the germline V gene. The CDR3 consists of 14 residues. Germline trimming cut 4 bases from V and 0 bases from J; bases unmatched to any gene: 2. CDR3 protein: CASSRTGMNTEAFF. CDR3 nucleotide sequence: TGCGCCAGCAGCAGGACAGGGATGAACACTGAAGCTTTCTTT. Drawing the rest from reference TRBV5-1 and TRBJ1-1, the complete variable domain is KAGVTQTPRYLIKTRGQQVTLSCSPISGHRSVSWYQQTPGQGLQFLFEYFSETQRNKGNFPGRFSGRQFSNSRSEMNVSTLELGDSALYLCASSRTGMNTEAFFGQGTRLTVV.

This clonotype has at least ten counts. The chain couples TRBV7-6 to TRBJ2-7; TRBD1 matches at 8 bases. V shed 5 bases and J 5 bases; nucleotides not matched to a gene: 14. The CDR3 is 16 residues long. Germline-derived CDR1 and CDR2 are SGHVS and FNYEAQ. CDR3 residues: CASSRRGDRPYDEQYF. DNA for the CDR3: TGTGCCAGCAGCCGTCGCGGGGACAGGCCCTACGACGAGCAGTACTTC. The variable domain in full, completed from reference TRBV7-6 and TRBJ2-7, reads GAGVSQSPRYKVTKRGQDVALRCDPISGHVSLYWYRQALGQGPEFLTYFNYEAQQDKSGLPNDRFSAERPEGSISTLTIQRTEQRDSAMYRCASSRRGDRPYDEQYFGPGTRLTVT.

Only a few counts were recorded for this clonotype. V usage is TRBV10-3 and J usage is TRBJ2-1, with D unclear. V gave up 2 bases and J gave up 6 bases, with 5 bases separating them. CDR1 and CDR2 from the germline V gene are ENHRY and SYGVKD. The CDR3 totals 12 residues. For the CDR3, the DNA is TGTGCCATCAGTGAGGTGGGCAATGAGCAGTTCTTC. Translated: CAISEVGNEQFF.

This clonotype was seen at least ten times. The rearrangement links TRBV7-9 to TRBJ2-1; D is unclear. With 7 bases removed from V and 5 bases from J, the gap between germline ends came to 9 bases. The CDR3 extends over 12 amino acids. Germline lookup yields CDR1 SEHNR and CDR2 FQNEAQ (reference sequence). This CDR3 reads CASIGLHNEQFF. In DNA form, the CDR3 reads TGTGCCAGCATCGGCCTCCACAATGAGCAGTTCTTC.

This clonotype has a count of ten or more. This chain connects TRBV6-1 to TRBJ1-5; maybe TRBD1 (6 bases). Deletions cut 1 base from V and 1 base from J, with 8 bases between. The CDR3 has 15 amino acids. Germline-derived CDR1 and CDR2 are MNHNS and SASEGT. CDR3 region: CASSEGTASNQPQHF. The CDR3 coding sequence is TGTGCCAGCAGTGAAGGGACAGCCAGCAATCAGCCCCAGCATTTT.

The table lists this clonotype with a few counts. The V gene is TRBV18, the J gene TRBJ1-5; 7 positions agree with TRBD1. J lost 3 bases, V lost 8 bases, and 13 bases had no gene match. The germline V gene encodes CDR1 KGHSH and CDR2 LQKENI. The CDR3 totals 16 residues. The CDR3 DNA reads as TGTGCCAGCGTACCTGGGGCAGGGGGTGTCAATCAGCCCCAGCATTTT. This gives the protein CASVPGAGGVNQPQHF.

This clonotype came up a few times. V usage is TRBV12-3 or TRBV12-4 and J usage is TRBJ1-1, with a possible D match to TRBD1 (6 bases). There are 13 residues in the CDR3. Trimming took off 8 bases at V and 4 bases at J, with 14 bases between the two ends. The CDR3 DNA reads TGTGCCAGCGGGATCAACAGGGTCACTGAAGCTTTCTTT. It codes for CASGINRVTEAFF.

The chain employs TRBV20-1 and TRBJ1-5; the match to TRBD1 covers 7 bases. With V trimmed by 3 bases and J by 2 bases, 4 bases remained unmatched. The germline V gene has CDR1 DFQATT and CDR2 SNEGSKA (reference sequence). The CDR3 runs to 14 residues. The CDR3 DNA is TGCAGTGCTAGCCGGGACAGCGGCAATCAGCCCCAGCATTTT. Its translation: CSASRDSGNQPQHF.

In its sample, this clonotype was seen a few times. The DNA of the CDR3 is TGTGCCAGCAGCTCCAGGGGGCGAGAATATGGCTACACCTTC. This translates into CASSSRGREYGYTF. The chain employs TRBV7-9 and TRBJ1-2; 8 positions match TRBD1. Germline trimming cut 4 bases from V and 5 bases from J; bases unmatched to any gene: 6. The CDR3 consists of 14 residues. Germline values: CDR1 SEHNR, CDR2 FQNEAQ (reference sequence).

The genes are TRBV28 and TRBJ2-7; a possible D gene is TRBD2 (6 bases). CDR1 is MDHEN, CDR2 SYDVKM, per germline. The CDR3 has 14 amino acids. Trimming left V 3 bases short and J 2 bases short, with 11 bases between. CDR3 sequence (DNA): TGTGCCAGCAGTTTCGCGCGGGGAACCTACGAGCAGTACGTC. Residues: CASSFARGTYEQYV.

This clonotype occurred many times. CDR3 amino acids: CAISESLGPSYNEQFF. Here the CDR3 DNA reads TGTGCCATCAGTGAGTCGCTAGGACCCAGCTACAATGAGCAGTTCTTC. The chain is built from TRBV10-3 and TRBJ2-1; no firm D call. CDR3 length: 16 residues. Between the trimmed V and J ends, which lost 0 bases and 3 bases, there was a span of 12 bases. Germline V gives CDR1 ENHRY, CDR2 SYGVKD.

This clonotype was recorded many times. This chain uses TRBV6-2 or TRBV6-3 with TRBJ2-6; D is unresolved. Germline loops: CDR1 MNHEY, CDR2 SVGEGT. Trimming left V 0 bases short and J 0 bases short, with 15 bases between. The CDR3 has 19 amino acids. CDR3 DNA sequence: TGTGCCAGCAGTTACTCCGCGTTTGGTCCTCGCTCTGGGGCCAACGTCCTGACTTTC. Protein product: CASSYSAFGPRSGANVLTF.

This chain uses TRBV10-3 with TRBJ2-3; the D gene is possibly TRBD1 (6 bases). Germline CDR1 reads ENHRY; CDR2 reads SYGVKD. The germline V and J ends were trimmed by 3 bases and 0 bases, with 10 bases remaining between them. The CDR3 totals 15 residues. The DNA for the CDR3 is TGTGCCATCAGTGATTCAACAGGGAGCACAGATACGCAGTATTTT. Translation: CAISDSTGSTDTQYF.

This clonotype was seen many times. This sequence joins TRBV5-1 and TRBJ2-3, with D unclear. V was pared by 0 bases and J by 0 bases, with 8 bases between. The CDR3 contains 15 residues. CDR1 SGHRS and CDR2 YFSETQ come from the germline V gene. CDR3 region: CASSLVRPSTDTQYF. As DNA, the CDR3 is TGCGCCAGCAGCTTGGTCCGCCCTAGCACAGATACGCAGTATTTT.

The chain has TRBV11-1 and TRBJ1-1, with TRBD1 identical over 7 bases. This CDR3 is 15 amino acids long. The germline gives CDR1 SGHAT, CDR2 FQDESV (reference sequence). The ends lost 1 base at V and 1 base at J; junction bases unmatched: 3. Written as DNA, the CDR3 is TGTGCCAGCAGCTTAGAAGGGGGCACGAACACTGAAGCTTTCTTT. It specifies CASSLEGGTNTEAFF.

The V call is TRBV7-6, the J call TRBJ2-5; D call uncertain. The germline V and J ends were trimmed by 5 bases and 0 bases, with 4 bases remaining between them. This CDR3 has 12 residues. CDR1 is SGHVS, CDR2 FNYEAQ, per germline. This CDR3 is CASSPHQETQYF. The CDR3 DNA sequence: TGTGCCAGCAGCCCACACCAAGAGACCCAGTACTTC.

The chain carries TRBV6-5 and TRBJ1-1; D may be TRBD1 (5 bases). The CDR3 contains 14 residues. Deletions cut 7 bases from V and 6 bases from J, with 18 bases between. Germline CDR1 and CDR2: MNHEY and SVGAGI. In nucleotides, the CDR3 is TGTGCCAGCATCCAGGGTGGGGGGTTTCCTGAAGCTTTCTTT. Protein sequence: CASIQGGGFPEAFF.

The J gene is TRBJ1-3, the V gene TRBV5-5; no clear D gene. With 1 base removed from V and 0 bases from J, the gap between germline ends came to 8 bases. There are 15 residues in the CDR3. Per germline, CDR1 SGHKS and CDR2 YYEKEE (reference sequence). DNA of the CDR3: TGTGCCAGCAGCTTGAGGGTAACCTCTGGAAACACCATATATTTT. Amino acids: CASSLRVTSGNTIYF. The full variable domain, rest sourced from reference TRBV5-5 and TRBJ1-3, is DAGVTQSPTHLIKTRGQQVTLRCSPISGHKSVSWYQQVLGQGPQFIFQYYEKEERGRGNFPDRFSARQFPNYSSELNVNALLLGDSALYLCASSLRVTSGNTIYFGEGSWLTVV.

In this sample, this clonotype turned up many times. V is TRBV28 and J is TRBJ2-2; TRBD2 is a possible D gene (5 bases). Trimming removed 3 bases from V and 1 base from J, with 18 bases in between. CDR3 length: 18 residues. Per germline, CDR1 MDHEN and CDR2 SYDVKM. CDR3 nucleotides: TGTGCCAGCAGTTTTACGGATGGTCCTAGCCTGAACACCGGGGAGCTGTTTTTT. Its protein product is CASSFTDGPSLNTGELFF.